This section outlines one T cell receptor (beta chain) sequence together with its context. Its antigen remains unidentified. These data come from a study of vaccination and CD4 T cells after COVID-19. At the Johns Hopkins FTIC core, DNA taken from cultured CD4+ T cells was sequenced by way of the Oncomine TCR Beta short-read assay. From the PCR reads, TCRdb called clonotypes with MiXCR, one entry per CDR3 protein. The sample comprises about 16,000 distinct CDR3 sequences, approximately 60% of which are singletons, and 9.5% to 12% rests with the top ten. Treatment of the sample: roughly ten-day PBMC culture with coronavirus spike peptide pools or control peptides (ViraFEST assay). The CDR3 is 13 amino acids. The V gene's germline CDR1 is SGHTA and CDR2 FQGNSA. V lost 0 bases and J lost 7, with 10 bases in between.

The TCR originated in a human donor who had recovered from COVID-19. The source material was CD4+ T cells from blood, cultured in vitro. The gene calls are TRBV7-2 and TRBJ2-7; D not resolved. The CDR3 is CASSLARLREQYF. CDR3 DNA sequence: TGTGCCAGCAGCTTAGCTCGGCTCAGGGAGCAGTACTTC.